The clone carrying this T cell receptor (beta chain) was counted at least ten times. What it binds is not known. The identical CDR3 is also encoded by other nucleotide sequences in the sample. This entry comes from a study of metastatic and nonmetastatic thyroid tumors. Thyroid surgery was performed in patients who had received no treatment beforehand. Using MiXCR, TCRdb reanalyzed the PCR reads. Here the sample spans about 89,000 clones, about 12% being singletons. V was clipped by 7 bases and J by 4 bases; unmatched bases: 11. Per the germline V gene, CDR1 is LNHDA and CDR2 is SQIVND (reference sequence). This CDR3 is built from 15 residues. General study results and limits: Reported TCR beta diversity, measured in blood and tumor, was significantly higher for malignant thyroid tumors than for benign nodules.

The source is a female donor with papillary thyroid cancer or a benign thyroid nodule (not recorded which). Some clones in this sample may be carry-over from other donors' samples. Sequenced sample: tumor tissue. The chain links TRBV19 to TRBJ2-3; TRBD1 matches at 7 bases. This CDR3 reads CASTDRGGSPDTQYF. CDR3 coding DNA: TGTGCCAGTACCGACAGAGGGGGCTCCCCAGATACGCAGTATTTT.